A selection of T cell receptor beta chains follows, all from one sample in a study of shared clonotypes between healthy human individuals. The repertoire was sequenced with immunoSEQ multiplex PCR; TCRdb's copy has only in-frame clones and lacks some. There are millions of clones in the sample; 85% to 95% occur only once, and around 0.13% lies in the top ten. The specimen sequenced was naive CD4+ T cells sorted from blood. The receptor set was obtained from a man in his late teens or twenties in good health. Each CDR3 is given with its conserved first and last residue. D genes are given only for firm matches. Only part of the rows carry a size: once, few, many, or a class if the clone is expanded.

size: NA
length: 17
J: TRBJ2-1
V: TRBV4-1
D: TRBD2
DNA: TGCGCCAGCAGCCAAGTGGGCCCTAGCGGGAGTCTCAATGAGCAGTTCTTC
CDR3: CASSQVGPSGSLNEQFF

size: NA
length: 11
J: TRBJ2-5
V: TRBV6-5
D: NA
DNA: TGTGCCAGCAGCCGTAGGGAGACCCAGTACTTC
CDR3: CASSRRETQYF

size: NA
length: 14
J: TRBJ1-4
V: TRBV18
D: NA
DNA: TGTGCCAGCTCACCACCGGCAGGGAATGAAAAACTGTTTTTT
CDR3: CASSPPAGNEKLFF

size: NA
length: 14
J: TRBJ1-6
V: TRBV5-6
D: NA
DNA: TGTGCCAGCAGCTTTCAGGGGCGGAATTCACCCCTCCACTTT
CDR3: CASSFQGRNSPLHF

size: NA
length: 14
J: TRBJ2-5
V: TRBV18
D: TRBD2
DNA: TGTGCCAGCTCACCACAGCGGGGGCCGGAGACCCAGTACTTC
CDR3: CASSPQRGPETQYF

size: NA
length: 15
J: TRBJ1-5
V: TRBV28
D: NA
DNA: TGTGCCAGCAGGCCAGGGAGTTATAGCAATCAGCCCCAGCATTTT
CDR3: CASRPGSYSNQPQHF

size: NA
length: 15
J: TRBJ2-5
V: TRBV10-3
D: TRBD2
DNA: TGTGCCATCAGTGAGACTTTAGCGGGTCAAGAGACCCAGTACTTC
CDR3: CAISETLAGQETQYF

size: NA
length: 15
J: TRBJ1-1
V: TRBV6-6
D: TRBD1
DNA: TGTGCCAGCAAGCAGTTACAGGGGGCGCCGAGTGAAGCTTTCTTT
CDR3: CASKQLQGAPSEAFF

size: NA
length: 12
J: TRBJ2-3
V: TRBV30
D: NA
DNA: TGTGCCTGGAGGGTCGTCACAGATACGCAGTATTTT
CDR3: CAWRVVTDTQYF

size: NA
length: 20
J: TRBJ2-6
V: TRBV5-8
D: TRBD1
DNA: TGTGCCAGCAGCCCCTGGGACAGGGGGCCCGTGGGGTCTGGGGCCAACGTCCTGACTTTC
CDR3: CASSPWDRGPVGSGANVLTF

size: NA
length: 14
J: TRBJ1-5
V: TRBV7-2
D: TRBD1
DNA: TGTGCCAGCAGCCGGACAGGAAGGGATCAGCCCCAGCATTTT
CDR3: CASSRTGRDQPQHF

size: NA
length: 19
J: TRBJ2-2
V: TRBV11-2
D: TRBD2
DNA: TGTGCCAGCAGCTTAGAGGGGAATAGCGGGAGGGGGAACACCGGGGAGCTGTTTTTT
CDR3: CASSLEGNSGRGNTGELFF

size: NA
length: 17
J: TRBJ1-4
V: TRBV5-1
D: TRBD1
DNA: TGCGCCAGCAGCTTAGCTGGGACAGGGGCTACTAATGAAAAACTGTTTTTT
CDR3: CASSLAGTGATNEKLFF

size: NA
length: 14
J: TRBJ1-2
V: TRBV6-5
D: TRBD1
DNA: TGTGCCAGCGGCCACCCACAGGGGATATATGGCTACACCTTC
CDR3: CASGHPQGIYGYTF

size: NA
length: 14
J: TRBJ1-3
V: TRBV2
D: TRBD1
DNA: TGTGCCAGCAGGATTACAGGGGATGGAAACACCATATATTTT
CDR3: CASRITGDGNTIYF

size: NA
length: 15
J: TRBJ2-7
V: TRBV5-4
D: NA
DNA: TGTGCCAGCAGCTTGGCGAGGACTCAGTCCTACGAGCAGTACTTC
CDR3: CASSLARTQSYEQYF

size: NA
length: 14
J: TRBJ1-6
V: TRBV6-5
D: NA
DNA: TGTGCCAGCAGTTATGTAGGACAGCCTTCACCCCTCCACTTT
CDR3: CASSYVGQPSPLHF

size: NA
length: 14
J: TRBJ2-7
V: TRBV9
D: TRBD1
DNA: TGTGCCAGCAGCGTGACAGGGACCTCCTACGAGCAGTACTTC
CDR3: CASSVTGTSYEQYF

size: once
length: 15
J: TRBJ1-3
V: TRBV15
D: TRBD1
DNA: TGTGCCACCAGCAAAGGACAGGGTACCGGAAACACCATATATTTT
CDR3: CATSKGQGTGNTIYF

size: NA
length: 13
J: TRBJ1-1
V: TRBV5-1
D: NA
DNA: TGCGCCAGCAGCAAAAACAGGGATACTGAAGCTTTCTTT
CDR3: CASSKNRDTEAFF

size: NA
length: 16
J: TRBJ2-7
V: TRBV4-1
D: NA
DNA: TGCGCCAGCAGCCAAGATGCTTCGGGCAGCTACTACGAGCAGTACTTC
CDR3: CASSQDASGSYYEQYF

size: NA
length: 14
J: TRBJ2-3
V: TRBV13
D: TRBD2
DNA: TGTGCCAGCAGCCAGACTAGCGGGACAGATACGCAGTATTTT
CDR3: CASSQTSGTDTQYF

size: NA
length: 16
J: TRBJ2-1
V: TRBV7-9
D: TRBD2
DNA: TGTGCCAGCAGCTTCCCAGTAGGGACCAGCGGGGATGAGCAGTTCTTC
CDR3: CASSFPVGTSGDEQFF

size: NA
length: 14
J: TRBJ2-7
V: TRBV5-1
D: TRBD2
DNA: TGCGCCAGCAGCATGACTAGCGGGGAAGGCGAGCAGTACTTC
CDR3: CASSMTSGEGEQYF

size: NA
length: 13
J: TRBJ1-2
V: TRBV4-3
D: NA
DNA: TGCGCCAGCAGCCAAGACAGAAACTATGGCTACACCTTC
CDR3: CASSQDRNYGYTF

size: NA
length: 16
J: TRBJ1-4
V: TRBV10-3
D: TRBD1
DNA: TGTGCCATCAGTGACCTGGGGGGACAGGGGATTGAAAAACTGTTTTTT
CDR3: CAISDLGGQGIEKLFF

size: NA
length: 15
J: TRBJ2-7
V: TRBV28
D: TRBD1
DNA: TGTGCCAGCAGTCCCCCCGGGACAGGGGTCGACGAGCAGTACTTC
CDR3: CASSPPGTGVDEQYF

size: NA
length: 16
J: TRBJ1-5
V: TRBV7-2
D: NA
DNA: TGTGCCAGCAGTCAGACCGGGACTGCCGTCAATCAGCCCCAGCATTTT
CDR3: CASSQTGTAVNQPQHF

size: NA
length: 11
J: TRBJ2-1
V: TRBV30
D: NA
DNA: TGTGCCTGGGCCCCAGACAATGAGCAGTTCTTC
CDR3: CAWAPDNEQFF

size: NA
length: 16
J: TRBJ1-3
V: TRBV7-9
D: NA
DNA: TGTGCCAGCAGGCCAGAACAGGTTTTCTCTGGAAACACCATATATTTT
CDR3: CASRPEQVFSGNTIYF

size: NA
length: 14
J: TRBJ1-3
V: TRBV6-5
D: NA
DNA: TGTGCCAGCAGTCAAATTGGTGGTGTGAACACCATATATTTT
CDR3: CASSQIGGVNTIYF

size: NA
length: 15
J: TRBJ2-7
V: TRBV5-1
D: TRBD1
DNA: TGCGCCAGCAGCTTGTCCGACAGGGGCTACTACGAGCAGTACTTC
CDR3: CASSLSDRGYYEQYF

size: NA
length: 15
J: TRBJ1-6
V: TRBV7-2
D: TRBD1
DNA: TGTGCCAGCAGCTTAAGACAGGGAGGAAATTCACCCCTCCACTTT
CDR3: CASSLRQGGNSPLHF

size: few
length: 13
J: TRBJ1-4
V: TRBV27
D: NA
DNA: TGTGCCAGCAGCTTGACAGGCGCTGAAAAACTGTTTTTT
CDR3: CASSLTGAEKLFF

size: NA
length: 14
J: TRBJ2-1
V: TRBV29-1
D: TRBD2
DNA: TGCAGCGCGGGACTAGCGGGCTCGGGTAATGAGCAGTTCTTC
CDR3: CSAGLAGSGNEQFF

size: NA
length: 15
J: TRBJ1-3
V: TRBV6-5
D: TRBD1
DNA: TGTGCCAGCAGTTATGGGACAGGGCCGGGAAACACCATATATTTT
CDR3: CASSYGTGPGNTIYF

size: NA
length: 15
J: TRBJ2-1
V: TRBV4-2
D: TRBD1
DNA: TGTGCCAGCAGCCAGGGACAGGGACCCTACAATGAGCAGTTCTTC
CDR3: CASSQGQGPYNEQFF

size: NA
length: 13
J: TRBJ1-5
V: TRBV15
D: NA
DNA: TGTGCCACCAGCAGGAATAGCAATCAGCCCCAGCATTTT
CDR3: CATSRNSNQPQHF

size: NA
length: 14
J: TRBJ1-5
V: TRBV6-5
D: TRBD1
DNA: TGTGCCAGCAGCCCCGGGACAGCAAATCAGCCCCAGCATTTT
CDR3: CASSPGTANQPQHF

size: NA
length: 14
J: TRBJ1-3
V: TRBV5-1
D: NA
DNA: TGCGCCAGCAGCCCAGATACAGGGGGAAACACCATATATTTT
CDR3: CASSPDTGGNTIYF

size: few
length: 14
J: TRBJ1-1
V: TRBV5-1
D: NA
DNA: TGCGCCAGCAGCTTGGAGGGGATGAACACTGAAGCTTTCTTT
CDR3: CASSLEGMNTEAFF

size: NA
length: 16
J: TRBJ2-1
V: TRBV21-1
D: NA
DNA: TGTGCCAGCAGCGCACCGGGACTAGCTTCACTCAATGAGCAGTTCTTC
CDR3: CASSAPGLASLNEQFF

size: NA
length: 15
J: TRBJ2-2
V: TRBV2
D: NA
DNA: TGTGCCAGCAGTGACCCGGGATACCGCCCCGGGGAGCTGTTTTTT
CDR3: CASSDPGYRPGELFF

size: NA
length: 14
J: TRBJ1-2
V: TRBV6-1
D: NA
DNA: TGTGCCAGCAGGATCTCCTGGGGTAACTATGGCTACACCTTC
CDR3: CASRISWGNYGYTF

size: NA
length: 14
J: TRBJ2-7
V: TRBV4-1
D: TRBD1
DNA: TGCGCCAGCAGCCCCCGGACAGGGGGCTACGAGCAGTACTTC
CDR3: CASSPRTGGYEQYF

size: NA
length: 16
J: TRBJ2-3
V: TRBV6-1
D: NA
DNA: TGTGCCAGCAGTGAAATTCGGACCGCTCGCCCAGATACGCAGTATTTT
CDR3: CASSEIRTARPDTQYF

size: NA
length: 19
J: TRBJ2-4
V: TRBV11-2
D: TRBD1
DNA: TGTGCCAGCAGCTTGTCGGGACAGGGGGCCTACTTAGCCAAAAACATTCAGTACTTC
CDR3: CASSLSGQGAYLAKNIQYF

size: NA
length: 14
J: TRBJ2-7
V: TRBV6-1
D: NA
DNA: TGTGCCAGCAGTGAGGGCCCTAGTACGGGCGAGCAGTACTTC
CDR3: CASSEGPSTGEQYF

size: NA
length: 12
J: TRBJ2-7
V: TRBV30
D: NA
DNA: TGTGCCTGGAGTGCTGGGGCATACGAGCAGTACTTC
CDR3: CAWSAGAYEQYF